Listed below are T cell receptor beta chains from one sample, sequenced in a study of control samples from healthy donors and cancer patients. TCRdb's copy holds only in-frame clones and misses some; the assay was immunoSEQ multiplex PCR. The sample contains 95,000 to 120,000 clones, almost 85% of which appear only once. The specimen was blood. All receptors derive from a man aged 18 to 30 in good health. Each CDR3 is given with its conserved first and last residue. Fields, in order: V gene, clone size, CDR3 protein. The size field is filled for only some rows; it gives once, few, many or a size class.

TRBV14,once,CASSQRDTRFTDTQYF
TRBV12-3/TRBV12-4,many,CASSLGTYDYTF
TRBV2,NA,CASRPGTSVYNEQFF
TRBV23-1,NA,CASSQDMPYEQYF
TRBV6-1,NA,CASSEAGRNGYTF
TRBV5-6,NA,CASSLFGRGDEQFF
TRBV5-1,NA,CASSFNPVKNTEAFF
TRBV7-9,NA,CASSLDRSEQFF
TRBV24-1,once,CATSDLMPDTQYF
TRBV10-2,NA,CASSKTPSGTGGGSPLHF
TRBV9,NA,CASSVGAAGTEAFF
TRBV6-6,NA,CASSYSWYEQFF
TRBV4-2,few,CASSHEPTGNSPLHF
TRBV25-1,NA,CASLRDFGDGYTF
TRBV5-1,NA,CASSLEIGGRGYTF
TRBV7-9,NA,CASSFGTSGGGTDTQYF
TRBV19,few,CASKPRQDISNQPQHF
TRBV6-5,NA,CASSYKQGGLEKLFF
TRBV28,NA,CASSPSGANLYEQYF
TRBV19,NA,CASSIVTGYYGYTF
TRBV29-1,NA,CSAGTGWDQPQHF
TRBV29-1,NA,CSVSGTGLTDTQYF
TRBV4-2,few,CASSQDRSKAFF
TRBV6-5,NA,CASLSFNPQPAFF
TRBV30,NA,CAWSVKGLSYEQYF
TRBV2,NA,CASSEFLDTQYF
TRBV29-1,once,CSSLTGTGASYEQYF
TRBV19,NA,CASSIGLSGNTIYF
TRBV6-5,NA,CASSPAPSGYNEQFF
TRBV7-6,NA,CASSPQSVGNTIYF
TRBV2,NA,CASHRRSTVDEQFF
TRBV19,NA,CASSVMARVQGYTF
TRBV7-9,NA,CASSPRQRLYNEQFF
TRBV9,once,CASSPGGRGYTF
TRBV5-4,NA,CASSQDMNTEAFF
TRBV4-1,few,CASSVGARETQYF
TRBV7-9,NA,CASSSQGFGNTEAFF
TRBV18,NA,CASSSQEGAFYTDTQYF
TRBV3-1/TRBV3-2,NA,CASGTRSYNEQFF
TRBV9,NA,CASSVGGSGNTEAFF
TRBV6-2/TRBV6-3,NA,CASRYDTGAYNEQFF
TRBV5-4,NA,CASSGITGGGYTGELFF
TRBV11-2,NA,CASSLEPTSGGLSYEQYF
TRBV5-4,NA,CASSRGGGPRAYGYTF
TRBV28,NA,CASTTFYGYTF
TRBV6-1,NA,CASSEADEAFF